These T cell receptor beta chains were read from a single sample in a study of neurological immune-mediated disorders. One entry per CDR3 protein, called by TCRdb with MiXCR from the 5' RACE reads. Among 15,000 to 20,000 distinct CDR3 sequences, 14% were seen once, and the ten largest hold 7.8%. Sequencing was performed on CD4+ T cells from blood. These receptors came from a woman aged 55-70 years with HTLV-1-associated myelopathy (HAM/TSP). The CDR3 runs from the conserved cysteine through the conserved F or W. D genes are given only for firm matches. The size entry is marked missing in some rows and otherwise reads once, few, many or a size class.

j_gene: TRBJ1-4
d_gene: NA
v_gene: TRBV7-2
abundance: many
CDR3nt: TGTGCCAGCAGCTTAGTTGGGGACTTGACAACTAATGAAAAACTGTTTTTT
CDR3aa: CASSLVGDLTTNEKLFF

j_gene: TRBJ2-1
d_gene: NA
v_gene: TRBV5-1
abundance: many
CDR3nt: TGCGCCAGCAGCTTGGCCGGGAGCGTTGGCTACAATGAGCAGTTCTTC
CDR3aa: CASSLAGSVGYNEQFF

j_gene: TRBJ2-5
d_gene: TRBD1
v_gene: TRBV18
abundance: few
CDR3nt: TGTGCCAGCTCACCACCAACAGGGGGCGAAGAGACCCAGTACTTC
CDR3aa: CASSPPTGGEETQYF

j_gene: TRBJ2-2
d_gene: TRBD2
v_gene: TRBV27
abundance: many
CDR3nt: TGTGCCAGCAGTTCGCGGACTAGCGGGGGGCTCACCGGGGAGCTGTTTTTT
CDR3aa: CASSSRTSGGLTGELFF

j_gene: TRBJ2-2
d_gene: NA
v_gene: TRBV11-3
abundance: many
CDR3nt: TGTGCCAGCAGCCAGGGGACCGGGGAGCTGTTTTTT
CDR3aa: CASSQGTGELFF

j_gene: TRBJ2-5
d_gene: NA
v_gene: TRBV7-9
abundance: medium-sized
CDR3nt: TGTGCCAGCAGCTTAAAAGAGACCCAGTACTTC
CDR3aa: CASSLKETQYF

j_gene: TRBJ2-1
d_gene: NA
v_gene: TRBV12-3/TRBV12-4
abundance: many
CDR3nt: TGTGCCAGCAGCGTGGGGGTGGAATACAATGAGCAGTTCTTC
CDR3aa: CASSVGVEYNEQFF

j_gene: TRBJ2-6
d_gene: NA
v_gene: TRBV5-1
abundance: NA
CDR3nt: TGCGCCAGCAGCTTGGCCGGTGTTATGGCCAACGTCCTGACTTTC
CDR3aa: CASSLAGVMANVLTF

j_gene: TRBJ2-5
d_gene: NA
v_gene: TRBV4-1
abundance: many
CDR3nt: TGCGCCAGCAGCCAAGTCGACAACGAAGAGACCCAGTACTTC
CDR3aa: CASSQVDNEETQYF

j_gene: TRBJ2-1
d_gene: TRBD2
v_gene: TRBV20-1
abundance: few
CDR3nt: TGCAGTGCAAGACTAGCGGGAGGGAGGTACTACAATGAGCAGTTCTTC
CDR3aa: CSARLAGGRYYNEQFF

j_gene: TRBJ2-7
d_gene: NA
v_gene: TRBV20-1
abundance: many
CDR3nt: TGCAGTGCTGGGACCTTCTCCTACGAGCAGTACTTC
CDR3aa: CSAGTFSYEQYF

j_gene: TRBJ1-1
d_gene: TRBD1
v_gene: TRBV5-1
abundance: once
CDR3nt: TGCGCCAGCAGCGGAGGGGGCAGGGAGAACACTGAAGCTTTCTTT
CDR3aa: CASSGGGRENTEAFF

j_gene: TRBJ2-1
d_gene: NA
v_gene: TRBV20-1
abundance: many
CDR3nt: TGCAGTGCTAGTATCAATGAGCAGTTCTTC
CDR3aa: CSASINEQFF

j_gene: TRBJ1-1
d_gene: NA
v_gene: TRBV12-3/TRBV12-4
abundance: many
CDR3nt: TGTGCCAGCAGTTGGACACGCGGCACTGAAGCTTTCTTT
CDR3aa: CASSWTRGTEAFF

j_gene: TRBJ2-3
d_gene: NA
v_gene: TRBV7-2
abundance: few
CDR3nt: TGTGCCAGCAGCTTAGCCCGCTCAGGAGGCACAGATACGCAGTATTTT
CDR3aa: CASSLARSGGTDTQYF

j_gene: TRBJ1-2
d_gene: NA
v_gene: TRBV20-1
abundance: medium-sized
CDR3nt: TGCAGTGCTCTGACCGTTGCCGGAGGCTACACCTTC
CDR3aa: CSALTVAGGYTF

j_gene: TRBJ1-5
d_gene: NA
v_gene: TRBV6-2/TRBV6-3
abundance: many
CDR3nt: TGTGCCAGCAGTTACTCGAATATCGGGGCTGGCAATCAGCCCCAGCATTTT
CDR3aa: CASSYSNIGAGNQPQHF

j_gene: TRBJ2-2
d_gene: NA
v_gene: TRBV20-1
abundance: medium-sized
CDR3nt: TGCAGTGCTAGGCAGGGTTATACCGGGGAGCTGTTTTTT
CDR3aa: CSARQGYTGELFF

j_gene: TRBJ1-1
d_gene: NA
v_gene: TRBV5-6
abundance: many
CDR3nt: TGTGCCAGCAGCTCCGAGACGGTCATGGTCGCTGAAGCTTTCTTT
CDR3aa: CASSSETVMVAEAFF

j_gene: TRBJ2-1
d_gene: NA
v_gene: TRBV20-1
abundance: many
CDR3nt: TGCAGTGCTAGAGTCTACAATGAGCAGTTCTTC
CDR3aa: CSARVYNEQFF

j_gene: TRBJ2-4
d_gene: TRBD1
v_gene: TRBV6-5
abundance: many
CDR3nt: TGTGCCAGCAGCCGTTTGGGGACAGGGGCCTTAGCCAAAAACATTCAGTACTTC
CDR3aa: CASSRLGTGALAKNIQYF

j_gene: TRBJ1-1
d_gene: NA
v_gene: TRBV6-5
abundance: many
CDR3nt: TGTGCCAGCAGTCAGCTGAGTTCAGAAGCTTTCTTT
CDR3aa: CASSQLSSEAFF

j_gene: TRBJ2-6
d_gene: TRBD1
v_gene: TRBV7-2
abundance: NA
CDR3nt: TGTGCCAGCAGCCCCGGGACAGGGAACTCTGGGGCCAACGTCCTGACTTTC
CDR3aa: CASSPGTGNSGANVLTF

j_gene: TRBJ2-1
d_gene: NA
v_gene: TRBV20-1
abundance: many
CDR3nt: TGCAGTGCTCCCTGGGGTAGCTCCTACAATGAGCAGTTCTTC
CDR3aa: CSAPWGSSYNEQFF

j_gene: TRBJ1-2
d_gene: NA
v_gene: TRBV7-9
abundance: medium-sized
CDR3nt: TGTGCCAGCAGTTTACAGTTGCCCGCCGGTGGCTACACCTTC
CDR3aa: CASSLQLPAGGYTF

j_gene: TRBJ2-3
d_gene: NA
v_gene: TRBV24-1
abundance: many
CDR3nt: TGTGCCACCGGGTCACTTGATACGCAGTATTTT
CDR3aa: CATGSLDTQYF

j_gene: TRBJ2-2
d_gene: NA
v_gene: TRBV6-1
abundance: many
CDR3nt: TGTGCCAGCAGTGAGACACAGTATTACGGGAACACCGGGGAGCTGTTTTTT
CDR3aa: CASSETQYYGNTGELFF

j_gene: TRBJ1-2
d_gene: TRBD1
v_gene: TRBV6-5
abundance: many
CDR3nt: TGTGCCAGCCGGGGGTTGGGACAGGGGCCCTATGGCTACACCTTC
CDR3aa: CASRGLGQGPYGYTF

j_gene: TRBJ2-3
d_gene: NA
v_gene: TRBV6-2/TRBV6-3
abundance: NA
CDR3nt: TGTGCCAGCAGTTACTGTAGCACAGATACGCAGTATTTT
CDR3aa: CASSYCSTDTQYF

j_gene: TRBJ2-1
d_gene: TRBD2
v_gene: TRBV20-1
abundance: many
CDR3nt: TGCAGTGCTAGGTCTCTAGCGGTTGACAATGAGCAGTTCTTC
CDR3aa: CSARSLAVDNEQFF

j_gene: TRBJ2-5
d_gene: TRBD2
v_gene: TRBV4-2
abundance: many
CDR3nt: TGTGCCAGCAGCCAAGGGGGACTAGCGGGATGGGAGACCCAGTACTTC
CDR3aa: CASSQGGLAGWETQYF

j_gene: TRBJ1-4
d_gene: TRBD1
v_gene: TRBV11-2
abundance: medium-sized
CDR3nt: TGTGCCAGCAGCGTCGATGGGACAGATCATGAAAAACTGTTTTTT
CDR3aa: CASSVDGTDHEKLFF

j_gene: TRBJ2-2
d_gene: TRBD1
v_gene: TRBV14
abundance: many
CDR3nt: TGTGCCAGCAGCCAGCGACAGGGCACCGGGGAGCTGTTTTTT
CDR3aa: CASSQRQGTGELFF

j_gene: TRBJ2-3
d_gene: NA
v_gene: TRBV9
abundance: many
CDR3nt: TGTGCCAGCAGCGTACGGGGGGCCCCCCCAGATACGCAGTATTTT
CDR3aa: CASSVRGAPPDTQYF